This T cell receptor beta chain was identified in a study of tumor and adjacent non-tumor tissue in lung cancer. Study details: On average, productive TCRbeta reads reached roughly 4.2 million per sample. Study-level findings and limits: Significantly higher TCR diversity was found in tumor than normal lung.

RNA was extracted from bulk tissue without any cell sorting. The normal lung tissue was taken more than 3 cm from the tumor edge. Three rounds of nested PCR, following a modified ARM-PCR protocol, produced the TCRbeta library. TCRdb re-analysed the multiplex PCR reads in MiXCR, keeping a single row per CDR3 protein. The table lists about 110,000 distinct CDR3 sequences, 60% to 70% of them singletons, with under 20% in the top ten. Remarks on this clonotype: What it recognizes is unknown.

Germline V gene data show CDR1 as SGHVS and CDR2 as FQNEAQ. V was clipped by 1 base and J by 3 bases, with 10 bases between them. This CDR3 contains 15 residues. Sequencing was performed on distant non-tumor lung tissue. The TCR originated in a man between 60 and 75 years old with non-small cell lung cancer. J is TRBJ1-5 and V is TRBV7-8; D might be TRBD1 (6 bases). The CDR3: CASSLDYRDNQPQHF. The CDR3 nucleotides read TGTGCCAGCAGCTTAGACTACAGGGACAATCAGCCCCAGCATTTT.